Shown below are 27 T cell receptor beta chains from a single sample sequenced in a study of T cell responses to AZD1222 COVID-19 vaccine. Profiled with immunoSEQ multiplex PCR; TCRdb holds only in-frame clones, not every one. This sample carries 95,000 to 150,000 clones, 80% to 95% of them seen once, and the ten largest clones take approximately 1%. The sample here was peripheral blood, taken on day 0 of AZD1222 vaccination. The receptors derive from an adult in good health.

As to this clone: The junction differs from germline at one of its ends, possibly a read error. The chain employs TRBV28 and TRBJ1-2; D possibly corresponds to TRBD1 (5 bases). This CDR3 has 13 residues. Germline CDR1 is MDHEN and CDR2 is SYDVKM. The CDR3 here is CASRDGGDYGYTF. CDR3 coding DNA: TGTGCCAGCCGAGACGGGGGGGACTACGGCTACACCTTC.

V gene TRBV3-1 (or the pseudogene TRBV3-2) combines with J gene TRBJ2-3; no clear D. Germline V lookup: CDR1 LGHDT, CDR2 YNNKEL (reference sequence). This CDR3 contains 15 residues. The ends were cut back, 1 base at V and 1 base at J, with 9 bases in the middle. For the CDR3, the DNA is TGTGCCAGCAGCCAAGGGGTGCGGCGCACAGATACGCAGTATTTT. Translating gives CASSQGVRRTDTQYF.

Remarks on this clone: It is unclear where the CDR3 begins or ends on the DNA, so no DNA is shown, and the CDR3 is as TCRdb lists it. The J gene is TRBJ1-6, the V gene TRBV19; TRBD1 was called by the table and not checked on the DNA. The CDR3 comprises 15 residues, both ends counted. Germline V gene lookup returns CDR1 LNHDA and CDR2 SQIVND (reference sequence). CDR3 region: CASSISGQGVAPLHF.

The J gene is TRBJ2-7, the V gene TRBV30; D possibly corresponds to TRBD1 (6 bases). The CDR3 has 11 residues. CDR1 is GTSNPN and CDR2 is SVGIG in the germline V gene (reference sequence). The V gene lost 2 bases and the J gene lost 7 bases, with 9 bases spanning the gap. CDR3 DNA: TGTGCCTGGAGTAAGGGGGTTGAGCAGTACTTC. Amino acids: CAWSKGVEQYF.

The chain's CDR3 is CASSILEATNEKLFF. The CDR3 DNA is TGTGCCAGTAGTATCCTAGAAGCAACTAATGAAAAACTGTTTTTT. The chain carries TRBV19 and TRBJ1-4; D unclear. The germline V gene has CDR1 LNHDA and CDR2 SQIVND (reference sequence). Trimming left V 3 bases short and J 0 bases short, with 8 bases between. There are 15 residues in the CDR3.

This clone was detected only a few times. The chain employs TRBV7-9 and TRBJ1-1; D is possibly TRBD1 (5 bases). The CDR3 is made up of 15 amino acids. Germline-derived CDR1 and CDR2 are SEHNR and FQNEAQ (reference sequence). V was shortened by 7 bases and J by 1 base, with 16 bases between the two germline ends. CDR3 coding DNA: TGTGCCAGCACCCATTCCCAGGGCGAGAACACTGAAGCTTTCTTT. Its protein is CASTHSQGENTEAFF.

This chain connects TRBV18 to TRBJ2-3; D perhaps matches TRBD2 (5 bases). Germline V gene data show CDR1 as KGHSH and CDR2 as LQKENI. This CDR3 region has 15 residues. The V end lost 3 bases, the J end lost 0 bases, and 10 bases lay between the germline ends. CDR3: CASSPSDLSTDTQYF. The CDR3 DNA reads as TGTGCCAGCTCACCTAGCGATCTTAGCACAGATACGCAGTATTTT.

The rearrangement joins TRBV25-1 to TRBJ2-1; 12 positions agree with TRBD2. CDR3 length: 18 residues. J was trimmed by 5 bases and V by 1 base; bases with no gene match: 9. Germline V gene data show CDR1 as MGHDK and CDR2 as SYGVNS. CDR3 amino acids: CASSESSGRAWVDNEQFF. Here the CDR3 DNA reads TGTGCCAGCAGTGAATCTAGCGGGAGGGCCTGGGTAGACAATGAGCAGTTCTTC.

The chain couples TRBV7-8 to TRBJ1-6; D is uncertain. This CDR3 comprises 14 residues. The V gene's germline CDR1 is SGHVS and CDR2 FQNEAQ. Trimming stripped 3 bases from V and 10 bases from J, with 13 bases between. CDR3 amino acids: CASSLYRVGSPLHF. CDR3 DNA: TGTGCCAGCAGCTTGTATAGGGTCGGGTCACCCCTCCACTTT.

V is TRBV19 and J is TRBJ1-1, with D possibly matching TRBD1 (5 bases). CDR1 LNHDA and CDR2 SQIVND come from the germline V gene (reference sequence). Trimming removed 4 bases at V and 0 bases at J, with 12 bases between. The CDR3 extends over 15 amino acids. The CDR3 here is CASSTPRQMNTEAFF. In nucleotides, the CDR3 is TGTGCCAGTAGTACCCCCAGACAGATGAACACTGAAGCTTTCTTT.

The rearrangement links TRBV6-1 to TRBJ2-3; D gene ambiguous. The CDR3 has 14 amino acids. The germline gives CDR1 MNHNS, CDR2 SASEGT. V was cut by 2 bases and J by 15 bases, with 21 bases left in between. The CDR3 region is CASSESVRRTILYF. DNA for the CDR3: TGTGCCAGCAGTGAAAGCGTGAGACGAACCATTTTATATTTT.

This clone was detected only once. The rearrangement links TRBV6-4 to TRBJ2-1; 8 nucleotides agree with TRBD2. Germline CDR1 is MRHNA and CDR2 is SNTAGT. This CDR3 contains 15 residues. V was clipped by 6 bases and J by 4 bases; unmatched bases: 8. The CDR3, as DNA: TGTGCCAGCAGCAGAGCGGGAGATGGGTACAATGAGCAGTTCTTC. This sequence encodes CASSRAGDGYNEQFF.

The chain is built from TRBV6-5 and TRBJ1-5; D is uncertain. CDR1 MNHEY and CDR2 SVGAGI come from the germline V gene. CDR3 size: 13 residues. V lost 6 bases and J lost 3, with 9 bases in between. CDR3 region: CASRGEPNQPQHF. The CDR3 DNA follows: TGTGCCAGCAGGGGTGAACCCAATCAGCCCCAGCATTTT.

The chain has TRBV5-4 and TRBJ1-1, with TRBD1 matching over 7 bases. Trimming took 4 bases from V and 0 from J; bases not matched to a gene: 9. The CDR3 loop spans 16 amino acids. Germline V CDR1 and CDR2: SGHNT, YYREEE (reference sequence). The CDR3 loop is CASSPGTASMNTEAFF. CDR3 sequence (DNA): TGTGCCAGCAGCCCAGGGACAGCGAGTATGAACACTGAAGCTTTCTTT.

The J gene is TRBJ1-1, the V gene TRBV27, with D possibly matching TRBD1 (5 bases). Trimming shortened V by 2 bases and J by 5 bases, and 15 bases separated the two germline ends. The CDR3 spans 15 residues. Germline CDR1 MNHEY, CDR2 SMNVEV (reference sequence). CDR3 sequence reads: CASSLEGRVGTEAFF. For the CDR3, the DNA is TGTGCCAGCAGTTTAGAGGGCAGGGTAGGGACTGAAGCTTTCTTT.

The V and J genes are TRBV16 and TRBJ1-1; D is unclear. The CDR3 totals 15 residues. Between the trimmed V and J ends, which lost 4 bases and 3 bases, there was a span of 15 bases. Germline V gene sequence: CDR1 KGHSY, CDR2 FQNENV. The CDR3 here is CASSLQVQYYTEAFF. CDR3 nucleotide sequence: TGTGCCAGCAGCCTCCAAGTGCAGTATTACACTGAAGCTTTCTTT.

The V gene is TRBV11-3, the J gene TRBJ2-2, with 8 bases matching TRBD2. From germline, CDR1 is SGHNT and CDR2 YENEEA. The CDR3 totals 15 residues. V was pared by 5 bases and J by 5 bases, with 7 bases of the junction left unmatched. CDR3 amino acids: CASSPSGGGTGELFF. Here the CDR3 DNA reads TGTGCCAGCAGCCCCTCCGGCGGGGGGACCGGGGAGCTGTTTTTT.

The rearrangement joins TRBV11-3 to TRBJ2-3; D not resolved. Per germline, CDR1 SGHNT and CDR2 YENEEA. The CDR3 is 13 amino acids. V gave up 4 bases and J gave up 4 bases, with 9 bases separating them. The CDR3 DNA reads TGTGCCAGCAGCTGGGCAAACGCAGATACGCAGTATTTT. Protein product: CASSWANADTQYF.

The rearrangement links TRBV28 to TRBJ2-7, with 7 bases fitting TRBD2. V was clipped by 8 bases and J by 2 bases; unmatched bases: 9. The germline CDR1 and CDR2 sequences are MDHEN and SYDVKM. This CDR3 contains 14 residues. CDR3 nucleotides: TGTGCCAGCGTTAGCGCGGGAGATCCCTACGAGCAGTACTTC. Its protein product is CASVSAGDPYEQYF.

J is TRBJ1-5 and V is TRBV15; D is unresolved. Trimming shortened V by 8 bases and J by 5 bases, and 10 bases separated the two germline ends. The CDR3 sequence is 12 residues long. CDR1 LNHNV and CDR2 YYDKDF come from the germline V gene (reference sequence). As DNA, the CDR3 is TGTGCCACCTCCAAGTTATATCAGCCCCAGCATTTT. The encoded protein is CATSKLYQPQHF.

This chain connects TRBV5-1 to TRBJ2-1; no definite D call. The CDR3 sequence is 14 residues long. CDR1 and CDR2 from the germline V gene are SGHRS and YFSETQ. V dropped 4 bases and J dropped 2 bases, with 10 bases sitting between them. This CDR3 reads CASSPELAYNEQFF. The CDR3 nucleotides read TGCGCCAGCAGCCCCGAGCTCGCCTACAATGAGCAGTTCTTC.

The rearrangement uses TRBV18 and TRBJ2-5; no clear D gene. Germline assignment: CDR1 KGHSH and CDR2 LQKENI. V was clipped by 6 bases and J by 1 base, with 6 bases between them. The CDR3 is 12 residues long. The CDR3 coding sequence is TGTGCCAGCTCCGTCGCCCAAGAGACCCAGTACTTC. It specifies CASSVAQETQYF.

V usage is TRBV2 and J usage is TRBJ2-2; D not resolved. V was trimmed by 7 bases and J by 6 bases, leaving 15 bases between them. This CDR3 has 14 amino acids. The V gene's germline CDR1 is SNHLY and CDR2 FYNNEI. The CDR3 DNA reads as TGTGCCAGCACCCCGATTATGACGGCCGGGGAGCTGTTTTTT. Protein product: CASTPIMTAGELFF.

The rearrangement joins TRBV14 to TRBJ1-6; D is possibly TRBD1 (5 bases). Trimming took 0 bases from V and 7 from J, leaving 16 bases between them. CDR3 length: 17 amino acids. Per germline, CDR1 SGHDN and CDR2 FVKESK. CDR3 region: CASSQDVRGGRNSPLHF. CDR3 DNA sequence: TGTGCCAGCAGCCAAGACGTGAGGGGCGGTCGGAATTCACCCCTCCACTTT.

CDR3 in amino acids: CASGPQGTSRDEQFF. CDR3 coding DNA: TGTGCTAGTGGTCCCCAAGGGACTAGCAGGGATGAGCAGTTCTTC. This chain joins TRBV12-5 and TRBJ2-1, with 9 bases lining up with TRBD2. Germline lookup yields CDR1 LGHNT and CDR2 FRNRAP. V was pared by 5 bases and J by 8 bases, with 10 bases of the junction left unmatched. The CDR3 consists of 15 residues.

The V call is TRBV7-9, the J call TRBJ2-3; D is ambiguous. The CDR3 has 13 residues. Germline lookup yields CDR1 SEHNR and CDR2 FQNEAQ (reference sequence). Trimming left V 5 bases short and J 6 bases short, with 12 bases between. In nucleotides, the CDR3 is TGTGCCAGCAGCCGAAAGCCCAGGGATACGCAGTATTTT. Its protein is CASSRKPRDTQYF.

This clone appeared a single time. The chain uses TRBV7-9 and TRBJ1-2, with TRBD1 identical over 7 bases. V shed 5 bases, J shed 5 bases, and the junction held 5 bases outside the gene matches. Looked up from germline, CDR1 is SEHNR and CDR2 is FQNEAQ (reference sequence). The CDR3 consists of 13 residues. This CDR3 reads CASSTTGIYGYTF. The CDR3 DNA follows: TGTGCCAGCAGCACGACAGGGATTTATGGCTACACCTTC.